Below, 4 T cell receptor beta chains from the same sample are listed, as sequenced in a study of tumor T cells in aggressive B-cell lymphoma. The protocol was immunoSEQ multiplex PCR, while the TCRdb copy is restricted to in-frame clones and leaves out a portion. The sample shows roughly 3,000 clones, 75% to 90% of them seen only once. The sample consisted of tumor tissue. These receptors all stem from an adult with diffuse large B cell lymphoma.

The chain couples TRBV5-4 to TRBJ2-7, with TRBD1 matching over 9 bases. The CDR3 is 15 amino acids. V shed 4 bases, J shed 5 bases, and the junction held 10 bases outside the gene matches. Germline CDR1 is SGHNT and CDR2 is YYREEE (reference sequence). The CDR3 spells CASSRRGDRVHEQYF. The CDR3 region has the DNA TGTGCCAGCAGCAGGAGAGGGGACAGGGTCCACGAGCAGTACTTC.

This chain links TRBV27 with TRBJ2-7; D perhaps matches TRBD2 (6 bases). CDR3 length equals 13 residues. V gave up 7 bases and J gave up 0 bases, with 10 bases separating them. The germline V gene encodes CDR1 MNHEY and CDR2 SMNVEV (reference sequence). CDR3 region: CASMAGYSYEQYF. The DNA for the CDR3 is TGTGCCAGCATGGCGGGGTACTCCTACGAGCAGTACTTC.

CDR3 nucleotides: TGTGCCATCAGTGCTAGCGGGGGGGTAAACAATGAGCAGTTCTTC. Amino acids: CAISASGGVNNEQFF. The chain links TRBV10-3 to TRBJ2-1; the match to TRBD2 covers 12 bases. The junction had 3 bases not matched to a gene; V was cut back by 4 bases and J by 5 bases. The V gene's germline CDR1 is ENHRY and CDR2 SYGVKD. CDR3 size: 15 residues.

This clone has more than one count but fewer than ten. The CDR3 protein is CSVEHDGMDIQYF. As DNA, the CDR3 is TGCAGCGTTGAACACGACGGGATGGACATTCAGTACTTC. The chain combines TRBV29-1 with TRBJ2-4; TRBD2 might be the D (5 bases). Trimming removed 2 bases from V and 8 bases from J, with 13 bases in between. From germline, CDR1 is SQVTM and CDR2 ANQGSEA. CDR3 length equals 13 residues.